This T cell receptor (beta chain) was captured by sequencing in a study of blood T cell repertoires in COVID-19. At the level of the study: Spain, Italy and the United States supplied samples that represented acute and convalescent COVID-19. PBMCs, B-cell-depleted T cells, or T cells were the source of the cDNA or gDNA that made up the material.

The V end was cut by 2 bases, the J end by 4 bases, with 15 bases between. The CDR3 totals 15 residues. Germline V gene data show CDR1 as SGDLS and CDR2 as YYNGEE. The authors' processing: Reference gene primer amplification gave estimated nucleated cell counts. Sequencing was performed with immunoSEQ multiplex PCR; in TCRdb, only in-frame clones are kept and a portion is missing. V and J calls and clone size are given by that table; D and trimming were obtained from the DNA. The sample includes 40,000 or so clones, about four fifths of them seen just once. The clonotype was recovered from a human donor with acute or convalescent COVID-19. The donor label of this sample is uncertain. The chain is built from TRBV9 and TRBJ1-1; a weak D match, TRBD1 (5 bases). Sequenced material: peripheral blood. This CDR3 reads CASSVRPGLLTEAFF. As DNA, the CDR3 is TGTGCCAGCAGCGTGAGACCGGGACTCCTCACTGAAGCTTTCTTT.